The 20 T cell receptor beta chains below were found in one sample sequenced in a study of blood T cell repertoires in COVID-19. TCRdb's table, derived via immunoSEQ multiplex PCR, lists solely in-frame clones and lacks some. The sample gives 150,000 to 200,000 clones, less than 85% of which show up once; about 14% is in the top ten. Sequenced: peripheral blood. These receptors were collected from a man aged 50-60 years who had recovered from COVID-19.

This chain uses TRBV10-3 with TRBJ2-3, with a weak D call TRBD2 (6 bases). This CDR3 region has 18 residues. Germline V CDR1 and CDR2: ENHRY, SYGVKD. Trimming took off 2 bases at V and 6 bases at J, with 24 bases between the two ends. The DNA of the CDR3 is TGTGCCATCAGTGAGCGAGAGAGTTATGACGGGAGCGCGGATACGCAGTATTTT. It specifies CAISERESYDGSADTQYF.

V usage is TRBV6-4 and J usage is TRBJ1-5; 7 bases fit TRBD1. CDR1 is MRHNA and CDR2 is SNTAGT in the germline V gene. The CDR3 is 13 amino acids. Trimming at V came to 3 bases and at J to 9 bases, leaving 5 bases not matched to a gene. The DNA of the CDR3 is TGTGCCAGCAGTGAGCGGCAGGGGGGGCCCCAGCATTTT. It codes for CASSERQGGPQHF.

The chain couples TRBV6-1 to TRBJ1-2, with 8 bases identical to TRBD1. In germline, CDR1 is MNHNS, CDR2 SASEGT. V was pared by 2 bases and J by 4 bases, with 6 bases of the junction left unmatched. The CDR3 contains 15 residues. The CDR3 sequence is CASSESIGQGYGYTF. CDR3 bases: TGTGCCAGCAGTGAAAGTATCGGACAGGGCTATGGCTACACCTTC.

This sequence joins TRBV19 and TRBJ1-4; 7 bases line up with TRBD1. The CDR3 is made up of 15 amino acids. V lost 6 bases to trimming and J lost 5 bases; unmatched junction nucleotides: 9. CDR1 is LNHDA, CDR2 SQIVND, per germline (reference sequence). In nucleotides, the CDR3 is TGTGCCAGTAGCCCGACCCCAGGGGGGAATGAAAAACTGTTTTTT. The encoded protein is CASSPTPGGNEKLFF.

The V gene is TRBV7-3, the J gene TRBJ1-6, with D maybe TRBD1 (6 bases). Germline V CDR1 and CDR2: SGHTA, FQGTGA. V dropped 4 bases and J dropped 7 bases, with 11 bases sitting between them. The CDR3 is 14 residues long. This CDR3 is CASSSGAQNSPLHF. The DNA of the CDR3 is TGTGCCAGCAGCTCAGGGGCCCAGAATTCACCCCTCCACTTT.

The chain joins TRBV7-9 to TRBJ1-1; D remains unclear. The CDR3 is 14 amino acids. Germline assignment: CDR1 SEHNR and CDR2 FQNEAQ (reference sequence). Trimming cost V 6 bases and J 4 bases, with 15 bases left between them. CDR3 loop: CASRPRGRSTEAFF. The CDR3 DNA sequence: TGTGCCAGCAGACCCCGGGGAAGGAGCACTGAAGCTTTCTTT.

V usage is TRBV6-5 and J usage is TRBJ2-1; 7 bases match TRBD1. CDR1 is MNHEY, CDR2 SVGAGI, per germline. There are 15 residues in the CDR3. Losses at the gene ends were 7 bases for V and 6 bases for J; bases not matched to a gene: 12. The CDR3 nucleotides read TGTGCCAGCACCAACGTCAGGGACAGTTTCAATGAGCAGTTCTTC. Amino acids: CASTNVRDSFNEQFF.

In its sample, this clone was seen once. V and J are TRBV19 and TRBJ2-7, with D perhaps TRBD2 (5 bases). Germline CDR1 is LNHDA and CDR2 is SQIVND (reference sequence). V was clipped by 8 bases and J by 0 bases, with 14 bases between them. This CDR3 spans 14 amino acids. CDR3 loop: CASSIGSSSYEQYF. For the CDR3, the DNA is TGTGCCAGTTCTATTGGGAGTAGCTCCTACGAGCAGTACTTC.

The rearrangement uses TRBV28 and TRBJ1-4, with 12 positions matching TRBD1. Germline CDR1 MDHEN, CDR2 SYDVKM. The CDR3 is made up of 17 amino acids. The V and J ends lost 3 bases and 5 bases, in that order; junction bases with no gene match: 7. As DNA, the CDR3 is TGTGCCAGCAGTTTGTCGTGGGACAGGGGGCGAAATGAAAAACTGTTTTTT. Translated: CASSLSWDRGRNEKLFF.

The rearrangement uses TRBV9 and TRBJ2-1; tentatively, D is TRBD2 (6 bases). Trimming removed 4 bases from V and 5 bases from J, with 19 bases in between. In germline, CDR1 is SGDLS, CDR2 YYNGEE. CDR3 length equals 16 residues. CDR3: CASSPRGQRTNNEQFF. As DNA, the CDR3 is TGTGCCAGCAGCCCACGTGGCCAGCGGACTAACAATGAGCAGTTCTTC.

CDR3 in amino acids: CASSSDRDPEQYF. CDR3 nucleotide sequence: TGTGCCAGCAGCTCCGACAGGGACCCTGAGCAGTACTTC. V usage is TRBV11-2 and J usage is TRBJ2-7; 7 nucleotides line up with TRBD1. The CDR3 is 13 amino acids. CDR1 is SGHAT, CDR2 FQNNGV, per germline. Unmatched junction bases numbered 7, after V lost 4 bases and J lost 7 bases.

The rearrangement links TRBV5-1 to TRBJ1-5, with a tentative D call TRBD1 (5 bases). Looked up from germline, CDR1 is SGHRS and CDR2 is YFSETQ. The CDR3 runs to 15 residues. V lost 6 bases to trimming and J lost 1 base, with 14 bases between them. The CDR3 DNA reads as TGCGCCAGCAAGTTAGGCGGGGACAGCAATCAGCCCCAGCATTTT. It is translated as CASKLGGDSNQPQHF.

The chain uses TRBV30 and TRBJ2-3, with 9 bases aligning to TRBD1. V was clipped by 2 bases and J by 1 base; unmatched bases: 1. The CDR3 is made up of 14 amino acids. CDR1 GTSNPN and CDR2 SVGIG come from the germline V gene (reference sequence). The CDR3, as DNA: TGTGCCTGGAGTCGGACAGGGGGCACAGATACGCAGTATTTT. Its translation is CAWSRTGGTDTQYF.

The chain employs TRBV5-1 and TRBJ2-7, with 11 positions matching TRBD2. Germline values: CDR1 SGHRS, CDR2 YFSETQ. The CDR3 is 15 amino acids. V was clipped by 0 bases and J by 2 bases; unmatched bases: 1. The chain's CDR3 is CASSLVLAGAYEQYF. The DNA for the CDR3 is TGCGCCAGCAGCTTGGTACTAGCGGGAGCCTACGAGCAGTACTTC.

The chain joins TRBV3-1 (or the pseudogene TRBV3-2) to TRBJ2-5; the D is unclear. V lost 0 bases and J 1 base, leaving 6 bases between the germline ends. CDR3 length: 14 residues. Germline V gene sequence: CDR1 LGHDT, CDR2 YNNKEL (reference sequence). Written as DNA, the CDR3 is TGTGCCAGCAGCCAAGATACAACCCAAGAGACCCAGTACTTC. Translating gives CASSQDTTQETQYF.

The chain joins TRBV5-1 to TRBJ2-1, with 9 bases identical to TRBD2. CDR1 is SGHRS and CDR2 is YFSETQ in the germline V gene. This CDR3 region has 15 residues. Germline trimming cut 4 bases from V and 6 bases from J; bases unmatched to any gene: 8. CDR3 region: CASSLWGTSSNEQFF. CDR3 DNA sequence: TGCGCCAGCAGCCTATGGGGGACTAGCAGCAATGAGCAGTTCTTC.

The chain has TRBV11-3 and TRBJ2-1; the D is unclear. Germline V gives CDR1 SGHNT, CDR2 YENEEA. Deletions cut 5 bases from V and 8 bases from J, with 16 bases between. This CDR3 spans 14 amino acids. This CDR3 reads CASSAIEEFDEQFF. The CDR3 DNA reads TGTGCCAGCAGCGCCATCGAGGAGTTCGATGAGCAGTTCTTC.

J is TRBJ2-1 and V is TRBV18; TRBD2 agrees at 8 bases. With V trimmed by 4 bases and J by 4 bases, 0 bases remained unmatched. From germline, CDR1 is KGHSH and CDR2 LQKENI. The CDR3 is made up of 13 amino acids. The CDR3 DNA reads TGTGCCAGCTCACTAGCGGGATACAATGAGCAGTTCTTC. Its protein product is CASSLAGYNEQFF.

This clone was seen a few times. This chain uses TRBV6-1 with TRBJ2-3, with a weak D call TRBD1 (5 bases). V gave up 1 base and J gave up 4 bases, with 24 bases separating them. CDR3 length: 19 amino acids. Germline CDR1 is MNHNS and CDR2 is SASEGT. CDR3 residues: CASSEGRGATLGRADTQYF. The CDR3 DNA is TGTGCCAGCAGTGAAGGCCGTGGGGCGACACTCGGGCGTGCAGATACGCAGTATTTT.

This clone has only one observation. The chain couples TRBV28 to TRBJ2-2, with 7 bases fitting TRBD2. Germline V gives CDR1 MDHEN, CDR2 SYDVKM. The V and J ends lost 9 bases and 6 bases, in that order; junction bases with no gene match: 16. The CDR3 length is 16 residues. The CDR3: CASRLLVREQAGELFF. CDR3 sequence (DNA): TGTGCCAGTCGGCTACTCGTGCGGGAGCAGGCCGGGGAGCTGTTTTTT.